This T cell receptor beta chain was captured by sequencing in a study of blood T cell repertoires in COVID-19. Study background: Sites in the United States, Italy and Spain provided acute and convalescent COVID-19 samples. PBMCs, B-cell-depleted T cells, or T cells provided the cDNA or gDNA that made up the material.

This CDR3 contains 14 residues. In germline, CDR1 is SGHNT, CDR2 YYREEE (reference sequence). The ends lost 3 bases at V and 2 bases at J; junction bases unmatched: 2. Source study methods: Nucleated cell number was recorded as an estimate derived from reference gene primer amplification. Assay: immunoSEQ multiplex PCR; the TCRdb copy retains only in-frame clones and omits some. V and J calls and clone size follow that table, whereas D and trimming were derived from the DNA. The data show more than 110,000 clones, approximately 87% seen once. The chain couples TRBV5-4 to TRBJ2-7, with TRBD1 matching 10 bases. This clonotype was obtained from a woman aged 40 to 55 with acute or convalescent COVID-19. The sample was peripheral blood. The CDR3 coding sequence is TGTGCCAGCAGCTGGGGACAGGGGCCCTACGAGCAGTACTTC. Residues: CASSWGQGPYEQYF. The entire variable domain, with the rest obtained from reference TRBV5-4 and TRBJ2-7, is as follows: ETGVTQSPTHLIKTRGQQVTLRCSSQSGHNTVSWYQQALGQGPQFIFQYYREEENGRGNFPPRFSGLQFPNYSSELNVNALELDDSALYLCASSWGQGPYEQYFGPGTRLTVT.